The 20 T cell receptor beta chains below come from one sample, sequenced in a study of T cell clonality in common variable immunodeficiency. Profiled with immunoSEQ multiplex PCR; TCRdb holds only in-frame clones, not every one. This sample comprises about 37,000 clones, none seen once only. Source material: peripheral blood mononuclear cells. The receptors were gathered from a person aged 18 to 69 in good health.

Many counts were recorded for this clone. Read coverage stops 3 residues before the CDR3 terminus; the germline J gene supplies the remainder. The chain joins TRBV4-2 to TRBJ2-1; 7 nucleotides align to TRBD2. Germline assignment: CDR1 LGHNA and CDR2 YNFKEQ. The CDR3 loop spans 16 amino acids. Trimming removed 0 bases from V and 5 bases from J; junction bases left unmatched: 7. CDR3: CASSQEGYLADNEQFF. The sequenced part of the CDR3 DNA is TGTGCCAGCAGCCAAGAAGGTTACCTAGCGGACAATGAG.

Many counts were recorded for this clone. The CDR3 end is not reached by the read, which stops 3 residues before it; the germline J gene fills it in. This chain connects TRBV7-6 to TRBJ1-1; the D gene is possibly TRBD1 (6 bases). This CDR3 contains 13 residues. The V end was cut by 3 bases, the J end by 7 bases, with 12 bases between. CDR1 and CDR2 (germline): SGHVS, FNYEAQ. CDR3: CASSFPGVGEAFF. CDR3 bases read: TGTGCCAGCAGCTTTCCAGGGGTTGGTGAA.

At least ten counts were recorded for this clone. The read falls 3 residues short of the CDR3 end, and the missing part is taken from the germline J gene. The chain carries TRBV5-5 and TRBJ2-7; no reliable D call. The CDR3 has 12 amino acids. The V gene's germline CDR1 is SGHKS and CDR2 YYEKEE (reference sequence). V dropped 1 base and J dropped 2 bases, with 4 bases sitting between them. CDR3 DNA (partial): TGTGCCAGCAGCTTGTTTACCTACGAG. Translating it yields CASSLFTYE. The full-length CDR3 reads as CASSLFTYEQYF.

The table lists this clone with many counts. The CDR3 end falls 3 residues outside the read, so it is completed with the germline J gene. The chain joins TRBV20-1 to TRBJ2-7; D is uncertain. The CDR3 contains 11 residues. In germline, CDR1 is DFQATT, CDR2 SNEGSKA (reference sequence). Trimming pared 6 bases from V and 4 bases from J, leaving 10 bases between. CDR3 sequence reads: CSASRGYEQYF. CDR3 DNA, as far as it was read: TGCAGTGCCTCTAGAGGATACGAG.

A remark on this clone: The CDR3 extends 3 residues past the end of the read, so its final part is completed from the germline J gene. The rearrangement uses TRBV2 and TRBJ1-5, with D possibly TRBD1 on 6 matching bases. Germline V gene lookup returns CDR1 SNHLY and CDR2 FYNNEI. The CDR3 runs to 15 residues. V was trimmed by 5 bases and J by 7 bases, leaving 18 bases between them. The CDR3 sequence is CASSRLGGAGQPQHF. The CDR3 bases that were read are TGTGCCAGCAGTAGGTTAGGGGGGGCCGGGCAGCCC.

This clone was counted ten times or more. The read gets to within 3 residues of the CDR3 end, and the germline J gene fills in the rest. V usage is TRBV30 and J usage is TRBJ1-5, with 9 bases fitting TRBD1. Trimming took 3 bases from V and 0 from J; bases not matched to a gene: 15. The CDR3 runs to 19 residues. The germline V gene encodes CDR1 GTSNPN and CDR2 SVGIG (reference sequence). The CDR3 bases that were read are TGTGCCTGGAGAGAGACCGGGACAGGGCGCGTAAATAGCAATCAGCCC. This codes for CAWRETGTGRVNSNQP. The full CDR3 protein is CAWRETGTGRVNSNQPQHF. Looking up the rest from reference TRBV30 and TRBJ1-5 gives the full variable domain: SQTIHQWPATLVQPVGSPLSLECTVEGTSNPNLYWYRQAAGRGLQLLFYSVGIGQISSEVPQNLSASRPQDRQFILSSKKLLLSDSGFYLCAWRETGTGRVNSNQPQHFGDGTRLSIL.

With regard to this clone: Read coverage stops 3 residues before the CDR3 terminus; the germline J gene supplies the remainder. The V and J genes are TRBV5-1 and TRBJ2-4; maybe TRBD2 (5 bases). Looked up from germline, CDR1 is SGHRS and CDR2 is YFSETQ. This CDR3 region has 18 residues. Partial CDR3 DNA: TGCGCCAGCAGGCGGGCCCCGACTGGTTCATCCCTCCAAGAGACT. Protein product: CASRRAPTGSSLQET. The CDR3 in full is CASRRAPTGSSLQETQYF.

This clone was observed at least ten times. The CDR3 sequence is CSARWGPGLAGFSYEQYF. The CDR3 bases that were read are TGCAGTGCTAGATGGGGTCCGGGACTAGCGGGGTTCTCCTACGAG. The V call is TRBV20-1, the J call TRBJ2-7; 13 nucleotides agree with TRBD2. The observed sequence ends 3 residues before the CDR3 terminus, with the missing tail filled in from the germline J gene. The CDR3 contains 18 residues. Unmatched junction bases numbered 10, after V lost 2 bases and J lost 0 bases. In germline, CDR1 is DFQATT, CDR2 SNEGSKA (reference sequence).

The sample holds many counts of this clone. The read gets to within 3 residues of the CDR3 end, and the germline J gene fills in the rest. The chain couples TRBV4-2 to TRBJ1-6; maybe TRBD1 (5 bases). CDR3 length: 16 amino acids. Looked up from germline, CDR1 is LGHNA and CDR2 is YNFKEQ. Trimming shortened V by 4 bases and J by 4 bases, and 14 bases separated the two germline ends. The sequenced part of the CDR3 DNA is TGTGCCAGCAGCCCCAGGGAGGGGAAATATAATTCACCC. The encoded protein is CASSPREGKYNSP. The whole CDR3 region reads CASSPREGKYNSPLHF.

This clone was observed at least ten times. The CDR3 goes on 3 residues after the read ends, and that part is filled in from the germline J gene. This chain links TRBV20-1 with TRBJ2-1, with TRBD2 matching 11 bases. The CDR3 loop spans 14 amino acids. V lost 1 base and J lost 9; bases outside the gene matches: 5. Germline CDR1 reads DFQATT; CDR2 reads SNEGSKA (reference sequence). The CDR3 loop is CSARVPGLAAEQFF. CDR3 DNA, as far as it was read: TGCAGTGCTAGAGTCCCGGGACTAGCGGCTGAG.

At least ten counts were recorded for this clone. The read terminates 3 residues ahead of where the CDR3 ends, so the germline J gene completes it. This chain uses TRBV7-9 with TRBJ2-1, with 10 bases matching TRBD2. Trimming cost V 5 bases and J 6 bases; bases outside gene matches: 7. CDR3 length: 15 amino acids. Germline CDR1 reads SEHNR; CDR2 reads FQNEAQ (reference sequence). The DNA read from the CDR3 is TGTGCCAGCAGCACGCTAGCGGGAGACGTCAATGAG. It codes for CASSTLAGDVNE. The complete CDR3 protein is CASSTLAGDVNEQFF.

Many counts were recorded for this clone. The CDR3 extends 3 residues past the end of the read, so its final part is completed from the germline J gene. The rearrangement joins TRBV9 to TRBJ2-5; 9 bases are shared with TRBD2. The V segment lost 3 bases and the J segment 4 bases; nucleotides outside the gene matches: 10. The length of the CDR3 is 16 residues. Per the germline V gene, CDR1 is SGDLS and CDR2 is YYNGEE. The sequenced CDR3 bases are TGTGCCAGCAGCGCCTCCGGGCGGGGGGGCCGAGAGACC. Translating it yields CASSASGRGGRET. In full, the CDR3 reads CASSASGRGGRETQYF.

This clone has a count of ten or more. The CDR3 extends 3 residues past the end of the read, so its final part is completed from the germline J gene. This rearrangement joins TRBV19 to TRBJ1-2; D unclear. In germline, CDR1 is LNHDA, CDR2 SQIVND (reference sequence). Between the trimmed V and J ends, which lost 9 bases and 0 bases, there was a span of 17 bases. The CDR3 contains 15 residues. The sequenced part of the CDR3 DNA is TGTGCCAGCGCGCTGGCCGGGGTCGCTAACTATGGC. This encodes CASALAGVANYG. The complete CDR3 reads CASALAGVANYGYTF.

This clone was found many times. Read sequence stops 3 residues before the CDR3 end, and the germline J gene provides the missing end. The gene calls are TRBV20-1 and TRBJ2-1, with D maybe TRBD1 (5 bases). The CDR3 consists of 18 residues. Trimming took off 4 bases at V and 0 bases at J, with 22 bases between the two ends. Looked up from germline, CDR1 is DFQATT and CDR2 is SNEGSKA (reference sequence). CDR3 DNA, as far as it was read: TGCAGTGCTAAAGTGACAGCCGTCCCGACTGGCTCCTACAATGAG. Translated, it gives CSAKVTAVPTGSYNE. The CDR3, in full, reads CSAKVTAVPTGSYNEQFF.

This clone came up many times. The CDR3 end falls 3 residues outside the read, so it is completed with the germline J gene. This rearrangement joins TRBV20-1 to TRBJ2-7; the match to TRBD2 covers 10 bases. The V segment lost 3 bases and the J segment 3 bases; nucleotides outside the gene matches: 14. Germline V gene data show CDR1 as DFQATT and CDR2 as SNEGSKA (reference sequence). The CDR3 runs to 17 residues. CDR3 bases read: TGCAGTGCTAGCCCATCAGCGGGGGGGGGACTATTCTACGAG. Its protein is CSASPSAGGGLFYE. The entire CDR3 protein is CSASPSAGGGLFYEQYF.

This clone was detected ten times or more. This sample includes further DNA sequences coding for the same CDR3. The CDR3 loop is CASSSGETQYF. CDR3 DNA, as far as it was read: TGTGCCAGCAGCTCAGGCGAGACC. J is TRBJ2-5 and V is TRBV11-2, with unresolved D. The read gets to within 3 residues of the CDR3 end, and the germline J gene fills in the rest. Trimming cost V 4 bases and J 5 bases, with 5 bases left between them. This CDR3 has 11 amino acids. CDR1 is SGHAT, CDR2 FQNNGV, per germline. Filled out from reference TRBV11-2 and TRBJ2-5, the complete variable domain reads EAGVAQSPRYKIIEKRQSVAFWCNPISGHATLYWYQQILGQGPKLLIQFQNNGVVDDSQLPKDRFSAERLKGVDSTLKIQPAKLEDSAVYLCASSSGETQYFGPGTRLLVL.

This clone was counted many times. The read finishes 3 residues shy of the CDR3 end, and the germline J gene is used to complete it. This sequence joins TRBV7-9 and TRBJ1-4; tentatively, D is TRBD1 (6 bases). CDR3 length: 15 residues. Germline V gene sequence: CDR1 SEHNR, CDR2 FQNEAQ (reference sequence). Deletions cut 3 bases from V and 7 bases from J, with 15 bases between. The DNA read from the CDR3 is TGTGCCAGCAGCTTCAGGGGACTAAGGGCTGAAAAA. Encoded protein: CASSFRGLRAEK. Given in full, the CDR3 is CASSFRGLRAEKLFF.

This clone occurred many times. The CDR3 end lies 3 residues beyond the end of the read and is filled in from the germline J gene. J is TRBJ1-6 and V is TRBV18; no definite D call. The germline V and J ends were trimmed by 1 base and 3 bases, with 10 bases remaining between them. The CDR3 length is 16 residues. CDR1 is KGHSH and CDR2 is LQKENI in the germline V gene. The CDR3 loop is CASSPQGFGYNSPLHF. The part of the CDR3 DNA that was read is TGTGCCAGCTCACCACAGGGTTTCGGCTATAATTCACCC.

This clone came up many times. The read comes to an end 3 residues before the CDR3 does, leaving the germline J gene to fill in the end. The chain links TRBV4-1 to TRBJ1-5; D may be TRBD1 (5 bases). The CDR3 loop spans 17 amino acids. The ends were cut back, 0 bases at V and 6 bases at J, with 18 bases in the middle. Germline loops: CDR1 MGHRA, CDR2 YSYEKL. The CDR3 is CASSQDLEGVWIQPQHF. The sequenced part of the CDR3 DNA is TGCGCCAGCAGCCAAGATCTGGAAGGGGTCTGGATTCAGCCC.

On this clone: Coverage ceases 3 residues before the CDR3 finishes, and the germline J gene fills in the end. The J gene is TRBJ1-2, the V gene TRBV20-1; no clear D. The CDR3 is 17 amino acids. The germline V gene has CDR1 DFQATT and CDR2 SNEGSKA (reference sequence). The CDR3 here is CSARDHRGSGRAYDYTF. CDR3 DNA (partial): TGCAGTGCTAGAGATCATCGCGGTAGCGGGAGGGCCTACGAC.